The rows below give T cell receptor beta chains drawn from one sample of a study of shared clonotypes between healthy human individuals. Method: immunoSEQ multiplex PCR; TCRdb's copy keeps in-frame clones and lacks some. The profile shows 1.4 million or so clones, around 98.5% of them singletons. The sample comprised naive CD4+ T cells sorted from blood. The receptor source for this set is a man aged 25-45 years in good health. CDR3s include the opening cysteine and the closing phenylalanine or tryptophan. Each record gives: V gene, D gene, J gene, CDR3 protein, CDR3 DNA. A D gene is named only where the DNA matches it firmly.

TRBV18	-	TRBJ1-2	CASSPPSGDYGYTF	TGTGCCAGCTCACCACCGAGCGGGGACTATGGCTACACCTTC
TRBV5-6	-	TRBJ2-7	CASSLVASGYEQYF	TGTGCCAGCAGCTTGGTAGCTTCAGGCTACGAGCAGTACTTC
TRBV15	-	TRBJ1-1	CATSRVGGGGTEAFF	TGTGCCACCAGCAGAGTGGGTGGTGGAGGCACTGAAGCTTTCTTT
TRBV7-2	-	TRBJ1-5	CASSFRKSHQPQHF	TGTGCCAGCAGCTTTCGCAAGTCCCATCAGCCCCAGCATTTT
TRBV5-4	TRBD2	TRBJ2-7	CASSPGLGYEQYF	TGTGCCAGCAGCCCGGGACTAGGCTACGAGCAGTACTTC
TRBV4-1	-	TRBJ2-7	CASSQGRRGHNEQYF	TGCGCCAGCAGCCAAGGAAGGAGGGGGCACAACGAGCAGTACTTC
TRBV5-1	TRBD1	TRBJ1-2	CASSLGDREDYGYTF	TGCGCCAGCAGCTTGGGGGACAGGGAGGACTATGGCTACACCTTC
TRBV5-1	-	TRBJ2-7	CASSLAVDEQYF	TGCGCCAGCAGCTTGGCCGTCGACGAGCAGTACTTC
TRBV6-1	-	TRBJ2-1	CASSLGRSSYNEQFF	TGTGCCAGCAGCCTGGGCCGGAGCTCCTACAATGAGCAGTTCTTC
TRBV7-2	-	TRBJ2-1	CASSLTESLIF	TGTGCCAGCAGCTTAACGGAGTCGCTTATCTTC
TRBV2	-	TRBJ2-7	CASSAEFSYEQYF	TGTGCCAGCAGTGCCGAATTCTCCTACGAGCAGTACTTC
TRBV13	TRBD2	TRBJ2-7	CASSWRLAGAYEQYF	TGTGCCAGCAGCTGGAGACTAGCGGGAGCTTACGAGCAGTACTTC
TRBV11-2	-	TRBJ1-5	CASSLDPDQPQHF	TGTGCCAGCAGCTTAGACCCGGATCAGCCCCAGCATTTT
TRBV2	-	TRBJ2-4	CASTSPESRNLAKNIQYF	TGTGCCAGCACCTCGCCCGAAAGCAGGAACTTAGCCAAAAACATTCAGTACTTC
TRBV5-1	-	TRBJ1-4	CASSLAANEKLFF	TGCGCCAGCAGCTTGGCAGCTAATGAAAAACTGTTTTTT
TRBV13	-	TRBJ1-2	CASSQAHLNYGYTF	TGTGCCAGCAGCCAAGCACATTTAAACTATGGCTACACCTTC
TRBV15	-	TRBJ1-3	CATSRATNSGNTIYF	TGTGCCACCAGCAGAGCTACAAACTCTGGAAACACCATATATTTT
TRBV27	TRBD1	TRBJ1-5	CASSLFGGTGNQPQHF	TGTGCCAGCAGTTTATTCGGAGGGACAGGCAATCAGCCCCAGCATTTT
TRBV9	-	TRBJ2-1	CASSVSSGGPYNEQFF	TGTGCCAGCAGCGTAAGCAGCGGAGGCCCCTACAATGAGCAGTTCTTC
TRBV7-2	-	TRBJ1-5	CASSLIRADQPQHF	TGTGCCAGCAGCTTGATCAGGGCAGATCAGCCCCAGCATTTT
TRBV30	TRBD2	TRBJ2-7	CAWSRSTFAGTSGSYEQYF	TGTGCCTGGAGTCGCTCTACATTCGCCGGGACTAGCGGGAGCTACGAGCAGTACTTC
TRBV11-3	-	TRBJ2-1	CASSPTQDLRNEQFF	TGTGCCAGCAGCCCTACCCAGGACCTGAGGAATGAGCAGTTCTTC
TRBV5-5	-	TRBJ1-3	CASSFEGTFSGNTIYF	TGTGCCAGCAGCTTCGAGGGGACCTTCTCTGGAAACACCATATATTTT
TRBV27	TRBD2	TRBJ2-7	CASSLTSGTNEQYF	TGTGCCAGCAGTTTGACTAGCGGGACCAACGAGCAGTACTTC
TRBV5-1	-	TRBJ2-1	CASSLWGVMYEQFF	TGCGCCAGCAGCTTATGGGGCGTGATGTATGAGCAGTTCTTC
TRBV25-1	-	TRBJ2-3	CASSDGAGTDTQYF	TGTGCCAGCAGTGATGGGGCGGGGACAGATACGCAGTATTTT
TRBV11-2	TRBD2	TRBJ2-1	CASSLAGGPGEQFF	TGTGCCAGCAGCTTAGCGGGAGGGCCCGGGGAGCAGTTCTTC
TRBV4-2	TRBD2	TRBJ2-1	CASSYIGRGRASQEQFF	TGTGCCAGCAGTTATATAGGTCGCGGGAGGGCCAGTCAGGAGCAGTTCTTC
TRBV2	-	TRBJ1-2	CASSEGVYGYTF	TGTGCCAGCAGTGAGGGTGTGTATGGCTACACCTTC
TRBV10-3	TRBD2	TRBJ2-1	CAISLADDNEQFF	TGTGCCATCAGCCTAGCGGATGACAATGAGCAGTTCTTC
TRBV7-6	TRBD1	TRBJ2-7	CASSLSSGQGGYEQYF	TGTGCCAGCAGCTTAAGTTCCGGACAGGGAGGATACGAGCAGTACTTC
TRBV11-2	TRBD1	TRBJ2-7	CASSLDGQASYEQYF	TGTGCCAGCAGCTTAGATGGACAGGCCTCCTACGAGCAGTACTTC
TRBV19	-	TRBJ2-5	CASSIGGQLQETQYF	TGTGCCAGTAGTATCGGTGGACAGCTCCAAGAGACCCAGTACTTC
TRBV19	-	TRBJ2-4	CASSIGGDPKIQYF	TGTGCCAGTAGTATAGGCGGGGACCCAAAGATTCAGTACTTC